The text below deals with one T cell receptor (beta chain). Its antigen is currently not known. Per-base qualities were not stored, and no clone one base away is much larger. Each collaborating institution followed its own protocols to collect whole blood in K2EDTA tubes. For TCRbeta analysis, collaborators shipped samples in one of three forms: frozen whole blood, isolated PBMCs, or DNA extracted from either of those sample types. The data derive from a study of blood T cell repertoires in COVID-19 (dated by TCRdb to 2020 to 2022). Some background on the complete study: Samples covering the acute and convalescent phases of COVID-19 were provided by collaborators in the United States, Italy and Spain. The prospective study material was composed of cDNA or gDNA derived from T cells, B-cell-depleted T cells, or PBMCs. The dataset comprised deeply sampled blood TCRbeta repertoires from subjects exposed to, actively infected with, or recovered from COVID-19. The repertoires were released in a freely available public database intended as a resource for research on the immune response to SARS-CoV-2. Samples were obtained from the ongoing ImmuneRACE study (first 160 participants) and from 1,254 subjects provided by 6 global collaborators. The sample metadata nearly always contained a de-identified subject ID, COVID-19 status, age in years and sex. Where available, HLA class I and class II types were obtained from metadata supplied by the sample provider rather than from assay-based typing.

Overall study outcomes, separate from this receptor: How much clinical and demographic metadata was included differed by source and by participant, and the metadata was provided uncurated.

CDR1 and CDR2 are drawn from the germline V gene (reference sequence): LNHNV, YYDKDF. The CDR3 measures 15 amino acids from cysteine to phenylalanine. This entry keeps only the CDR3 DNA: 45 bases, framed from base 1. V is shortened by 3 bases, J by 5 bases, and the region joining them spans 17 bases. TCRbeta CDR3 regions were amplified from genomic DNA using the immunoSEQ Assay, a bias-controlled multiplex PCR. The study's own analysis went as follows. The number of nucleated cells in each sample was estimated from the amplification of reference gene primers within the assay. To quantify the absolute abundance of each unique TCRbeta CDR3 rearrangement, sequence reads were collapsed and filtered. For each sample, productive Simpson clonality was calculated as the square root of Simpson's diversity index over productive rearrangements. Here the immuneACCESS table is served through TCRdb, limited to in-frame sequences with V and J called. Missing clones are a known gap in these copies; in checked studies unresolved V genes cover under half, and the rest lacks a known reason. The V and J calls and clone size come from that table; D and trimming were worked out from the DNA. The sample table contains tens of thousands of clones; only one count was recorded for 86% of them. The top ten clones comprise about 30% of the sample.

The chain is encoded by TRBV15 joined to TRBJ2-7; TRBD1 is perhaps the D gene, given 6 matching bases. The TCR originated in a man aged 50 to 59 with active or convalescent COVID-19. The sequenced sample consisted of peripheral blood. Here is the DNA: TGTGCCACCAGCAGGACCGGGACACGGCGCGACGAGCAGTACTTC. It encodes CATSRTGTRRDEQYF.